This T cell receptor beta chain was obtained from a study of blood T cell repertoires in COVID-19. Looking at the study overall: Donors in the United States, Italy and Spain gave samples during acute or convalescent COVID-19.

V was clipped by 5 bases and J by 2 bases, with 15 bases between them. Per germline, CDR1 SEHNR and CDR2 FQNEAQ (reference sequence). The CDR3 runs to 15 residues. Recruits, aged roughly 18 to 95 years, lived in about two dozen US areas. Sequencing used immunoSEQ multiplex PCR; TCRdb keeps in-frame clones, though not all of them. This table has 200,000 or so clones, around 86% appearing once. V and J are TRBV7-9 and TRBJ1-2, with a tentative D call TRBD1 (6 bases). The sequence came from a middle-aged woman with acute COVID-19. Sequenced input: PBMCs or T cells enriched from blood (not recorded which). The CDR3 sequence: CASSHGQSGNYGYTF. The CDR3 DNA follows: TGTGCCAGCAGCCACGGACAGTCCGGAAACTATGGCTACACCTTC.